These 20 T cell receptor beta chains originate from one sample sequenced in a study of blood T cells in healthy people across ages. Primers used in a second PCR of roughly 7 to 12 cycles were a sample-barcoded 5' primer and a J-beta primer mix. In TCRdb, the 5' RACE reads were re-called with MiXCR into one record per CDR3 protein. This sample carries over 1,300,000 distinct CDR3 sequences, approximately 63% of them seen once, and the ten largest clones take more than 6%. Sequencing was carried out using blood. The receptor set was obtained from a man younger than 35 in good health.

Details on this clonotype: The junction departs from germline at one end; a sequencing error may be responsible. The gene calls are TRBV2 and TRBJ1-2; D ambiguous. The germline CDR1 and CDR2 sequences are SNHLY and FYNNEI. CDR3 length equals 14 residues. DNA of the CDR3: TGCGCCAGCAGTGTCGAGGGATGGGTATATGGCTACACCTTC. It encodes CASSVEGWVYGYTF.

The rearrangement links TRBV6-1 to TRBJ1-1; D is unresolved. CDR3 size: 15 residues. CDR1 is MNHNS, CDR2 SASEGT, per germline. V lost 2 bases to trimming and J lost 1 base, with 11 bases between them. CDR3 in DNA: TGTGCCAGCAGTGAAAGCGGAAGGGAGAACACTGAAGCTTTCTTT. Translating it yields CASSESGRENTEAFF.

The rearrangement links TRBV7-9 to TRBJ1-2, with unresolved D. The V and J ends lost 1 base and 6 bases respectively, with 21 bases between them. The germline CDR1 and CDR2 sequences are SEHNR and FQNEAQ (reference sequence). The CDR3 extends over 17 amino acids. As DNA, the CDR3 is TGTGCCAGCAGCTTAGGAATCACGGTGAGAGGCTACGATGGCTACACCTTC. The encoded protein is CASSLGITVRGYDGYTF.

V gene TRBV20-1 combines with J gene TRBJ2-1, with 7 nucleotides matching TRBD1. The CDR3 runs 17 residues. V lost 1 base, J lost 6 bases, and 15 bases stayed unmatched. Per the germline V gene, CDR1 is DFQATT and CDR2 is SNEGSKA (reference sequence). This CDR3 reads CSARGVYETGISNEQFF. The CDR3, as DNA: TGCAGTGCTAGAGGAGTCTATGAGACAGGGATTAGCAATGAGCAGTTCTTC.

This clonotype came up once. The chain couples TRBV20-1 to TRBJ2-1; 8 bases match TRBD2. The germline CDR1 and CDR2 sequences are DFQATT and SNEGSKA (reference sequence). This CDR3 is 16 amino acids long. The V gene end was trimmed by 6 bases and the J gene end by 8 bases; junction bases not matched to a gene: 18. The CDR3, as DNA: TGCAGTGCCGGGGGGGCTAGCGGTGATCCCTGGGATGAGCAGTTCTTC. Its protein product is CSAGGASGDPWDEQFF.

The rearrangement uses TRBV10-3 and TRBJ1-5; weak D call: TRBD1 (6 bases). This CDR3 is 14 amino acids long. V was cut by 7 bases and J by 6 bases, with 16 bases left in between. The V gene's germline CDR1 is ENHRY and CDR2 SYGVKD. The CDR3: CAITLTRGSQPQHF. The CDR3 DNA sequence: TGTGCCATCACCCTAACTAGGGGGAGTCAGCCCCAGCATTTT.

J is TRBJ2-1 and V is TRBV12-3 or TRBV12-4; D call uncertain. CDR3 size: 10 residues. V was clipped by 8 bases and J by 12 bases, with 11 bases between them. The CDR3 bases are TGTGCCAGCGGAAAGGTCGGGCAGTTCTTC. It codes for CASGKVGQFF.

This clonotype came up a few times. The genes are TRBV6-6 and TRBJ1-2; D is uncertain. Per the germline V gene, CDR1 is MNHNY and CDR2 is SVGAGI (reference sequence). V was pared by 2 bases and J by 8 bases, with 9 bases between. The CDR3 is 12 amino acids. The CDR3 region is CASSYPAEGYTF. CDR3 nucleotides: TGTGCCAGCAGTTACCCGGCGGAGGGCTACACCTTC.

Notes on this clonotype: The junction differs from germline at one of its ends, possibly a read error. The J gene is TRBJ1-5, the V gene TRBV7-7; 8 bases are a match to TRBD1. This CDR3 region has 17 residues. CDR1 and CDR2 from the germline V gene are SSHAT and FNYEAQ (reference sequence). The DNA of the CDR3 is TGTGCTAGCAGCTTTCGTTACAGGGGGTTGGCACGGCAGCCCCAGCATTTT. Protein: CASSFRYRGLARQPQHF.

J is TRBJ2-1 and V is TRBV7-2; 8 bases fit TRBD2. The V gene end was trimmed by 3 bases and the J gene end by 6 bases; junction bases not matched to a gene: 7. Germline-derived CDR1 and CDR2 are SGHTA and FQGNSA. The CDR3 has 15 amino acids. CDR3 region: CASSFPGGPSNEQFF. Here the CDR3 DNA reads TGTGCCAGCAGCTTCCCGGGGGGGCCGTCCAATGAGCAGTTCTTC. Complete variable domain (other parts from reference TRBV7-2 and TRBJ2-1): GAGVSQSPSNKVTEKGKDVELRCDPISGHTALYWYRQSLGQGLEFLIYFQGNSAPDKSGLPSDRFSAERTGGSVSTLTIQRTQQEDSAVYLCASSFPGGPSNEQFFGPGTRLTVL.

The chain links TRBV20-1 to TRBJ2-1; the match to TRBD2 covers 7 bases. The germline CDR1 and CDR2 sequences are DFQATT and SNEGSKA (reference sequence). This CDR3 has 13 residues. Germline trimming cut 5 bases from V and 12 bases from J; bases unmatched to any gene: 13. CDR3 bases: TGCAGTGCTTCCGCGGGAGTGGCAGATGGGCAGTTCTTC. This codes for CSASAGVADGQFF.

The chain carries TRBV4-2 and TRBJ2-1; 8 nucleotides agree with TRBD2. The length of the CDR3 is 16 residues. V dropped 2 bases and J dropped 5; count of bases not matched to a gene: 8. The germline V gene has CDR1 LGHNA and CDR2 YNFKEQ. The CDR3 loop reads CASSQPGTRLNNEQFF. In nucleotides, the CDR3 is TGTGCCAGCAGCCAACCCGGGACTAGACTAAACAATGAGCAGTTCTTC.

The rearrangement links TRBV25-1 to TRBJ2-7; TRBD2 aligns across 9 bases. CDR3 length: 14 amino acids. V was clipped by 7 bases and J by 3 bases; unmatched bases: 7. Germline V gives CDR1 MGHDK, CDR2 SYGVNS. CDR3 in amino acids: CASNPAGGRYEQYF. CDR3 in DNA: TGTGCCAGCAACCCAGCGGGGGGCCGCTACGAGCAGTACTTC.

V and J are TRBV3-1 and TRBJ2-1; D unclear. This CDR3 has 16 amino acids. Trimming removed 0 bases from V and 6 bases from J, with 15 bases in between. Germline V gene lookup returns CDR1 LGHDT and CDR2 YNNKEL (reference sequence). CDR3 protein: CASSQDVIGLPNEQFF. CDR3 in DNA: TGTGCCAGCAGCCAAGATGTGATCGGGTTACCCAATGAGCAGTTCTTC.

The chain employs TRBV2 and TRBJ2-1; 11 bases map to TRBD2. From germline, CDR1 is SNHLY and CDR2 FYNNEI. This CDR3 is 15 amino acids long. The trim removed 6 bases at V and 5 bases at J, leaving 6 bases unmatched. The CDR3 loop is CASRLAGGPDNEQFF. DNA for the CDR3: TGTGCCAGCAGATTAGCGGGAGGGCCCGACAATGAGCAGTTCTTC. Looking up the rest from reference TRBV2 and TRBJ2-1 gives the full variable domain: EPEVTQTPSHQVTQMGQEVILRCVPISNHLYFYWYRQILGQKVEFLVSFYNNEISEKSEIFDDQFSVERPDGSNFTLKIRSTKLEDSAMYFCASRLAGGPDNEQFFGPGTRLTVL.

This chain joins TRBV9 and TRBJ2-1; D call uncertain. Germline V CDR1 and CDR2: SGDLS, YYNGEE. Deletions cut 1 base from V and 4 bases from J, with 12 bases between. This CDR3 contains 15 residues. CDR3 sequence reads: CASSVIDGRYNEQFF. The CDR3, as DNA: TGTGCCAGCAGCGTAATCGATGGTAGGTACAATGAGCAGTTCTTC. The full variable domain, with the rest looked up from reference TRBV9 and TRBJ2-1, is DSGVTQTPKHLITATGQRVTLRCSPRSGDLSVYWYQQSLDQGLQFLIQYYNGEERAKGNILERFSAQQFPDLHSELNLSSLELGDSALYFCASSVIDGRYNEQFFGPGTRLTVL.

The chain recombines TRBV6-2 or TRBV6-3 with TRBJ1-1; possibly TRBD1 for D (5 bases). The CDR3 spans 16 residues. Germline-derived CDR1 and CDR2 are MNHEY and SVGEGT. Trimming cost V 0 bases and J 2 bases, with 13 bases left between them. CDR3 residues: CASSYSVAGANTEAFF. CDR3 coding DNA: TGTGCCAGCAGTTACTCCGTAGCCGGGGCTAACACTGAAGCTTTCTTT.

This rearrangement joins TRBV12-3 or TRBV12-4 to TRBJ1-4; a possible D gene is TRBD1 (6 bases). Trimming left V 5 bases short and J 6 bases short, with 10 bases between. This CDR3 region has 13 residues. The CDR3 region has the DNA TGTGCCAGCAGTCAGGGGTTTTATGAAAAACTGTTTTTT. Its protein is CASSQGFYEKLFF.

V gene TRBV20-1 combines with J gene TRBJ2-7; the match to TRBD2 covers 10 bases. J was trimmed by 7 bases and V by 6 bases; bases with no gene match: 12. CDR3 length: 14 amino acids. Germline CDR1 and CDR2: DFQATT and SNEGSKA (reference sequence). This CDR3 reads CSAPGSGRAEEQYF. CDR3 nucleotides: TGCAGTGCCCCGGGGAGCGGGAGGGCCGAGGAGCAGTACTTC.

The chain uses TRBV7-2 and TRBJ2-3, with TRBD1 as a possible D gene (6 bases). Trimming pared 5 bases from V and 2 bases from J, leaving 17 bases between. Looked up from germline, CDR1 is SGHTA and CDR2 is FQGNSA. CDR3 length: 16 amino acids. CDR3 sequence (DNA): TGTGCCAGCAGCCGAACCAGACAGGTCCACACAGATACGCAGTATTTT. Protein product: CASSRTRQVHTDTQYF.